Reported below is one TCR beta chain. This specimen belongs to a study of blood T cell repertoires in COVID-19. Overall study: Material from acute and convalescent COVID-19 was sourced from the United States, Italy and Spain. T cells, B-cell-depleted T cells, or PBMCs supplied cDNA or gDNA.

Germline CDR1 and CDR2: KGHSH and LQKENI. The CDR3 is 14 residues long. V trimming: 6 bases; J trimming: 1 base; junction bases outside the gene matches: 3. Original data processing: Estimation of nucleated cell counts relied on the amplification of reference gene primers. Produced via immunoSEQ multiplex PCR; TCRdb's table is partial and in-frame only. That table furnishes V, J and clone size, whereas the DNA furnished D and trimming. The table records about 120,000 clones, roughly 79% of them present only once. Sequencing was carried out using peripheral blood. The receptor's source is a human donor in a cohort sampled during active COVID-19. This chain links TRBV18 with TRBJ2-3; 8 bases are a match to TRBD2. The CDR3 here is CASSQAGGTDTQYF. CDR3 nucleotides: TGTGCCAGCTCTCAAGCGGGGGGCACAGATACGCAGTATTTT.